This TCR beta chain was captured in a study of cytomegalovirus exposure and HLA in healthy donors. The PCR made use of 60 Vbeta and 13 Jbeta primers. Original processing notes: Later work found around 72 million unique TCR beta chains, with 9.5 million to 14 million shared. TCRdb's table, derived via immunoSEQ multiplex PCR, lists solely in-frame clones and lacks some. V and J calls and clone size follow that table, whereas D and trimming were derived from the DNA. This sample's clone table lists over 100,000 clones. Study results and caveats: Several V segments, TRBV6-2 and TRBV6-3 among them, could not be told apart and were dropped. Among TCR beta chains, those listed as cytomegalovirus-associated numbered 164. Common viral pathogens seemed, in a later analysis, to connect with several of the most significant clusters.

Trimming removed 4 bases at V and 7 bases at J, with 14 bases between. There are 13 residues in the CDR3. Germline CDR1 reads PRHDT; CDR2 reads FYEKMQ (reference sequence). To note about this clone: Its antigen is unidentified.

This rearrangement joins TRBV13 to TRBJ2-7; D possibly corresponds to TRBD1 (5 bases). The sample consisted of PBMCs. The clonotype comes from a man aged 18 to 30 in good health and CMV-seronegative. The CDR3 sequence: CASSSGHGFEQYF. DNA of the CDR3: TGTGCCAGCAGCTCTGGACACGGGTTTGAGCAGTACTTC.